The clone carrying this TCR beta chain was recorded a few times. Its antigen remains unidentified. PCR was performed using 60 Vbeta and 13 Jbeta primers. Sequenced by immunoSEQ multiplex PCR; TCRdb stores in-frame clones only, minus some. The sample includes 100,000 to 150,000 clones, over 75% seen only once; the top ten take over 4.5%. The data were obtained in a study of cytomegalovirus exposure and HLA in healthy donors. Background on the study: HLA-typed donors contributed around 82 million unique TCRs, which were held in an early data release.

This CDR3 contains 13 residues. Germline V gene lookup returns CDR1 MNHEY and CDR2 SVGAGI. V shed 7 bases and J shed 1 base, with 11 bases lying between them. The study, taken as a whole, reports: Certain sequence variants were highly shared and formed a cluster, and this cluster was likely a sequencing artifact. Previous analysis showed most TCR beta V segments were productive about 90% or about 30% of the time.

This clonotype was sampled from a woman aged 40 to 50 in good health and CMV-seropositive. The rearrangement uses TRBV6-5 and TRBJ2-7; no definite D call. The sequenced sample consisted of PBMCs. DNA for the CDR3: TGTGCCAGCAAGACAACCTTATCCTACGAGCAGTACTTC. This codes for CASKTTLSYEQYF.